This TCR beta chain was sequenced for a study of T-cell memory formation after mild COVID-19. This CDR3 has 15 residues. Trimming left V 3 bases short and J 0 bases short, with 11 bases between. Germline V lookup: CDR1 MGHRA, CDR2 YSYEKL. TCRdb re-derived calls from the 5' RACE reads in MiXCR, one entry per CDR3 protein. This table has tens of thousands of distinct CDR3 sequences, 15% to 20% appearing once. The V call is TRBV4-1, the J call TRBJ1-1, with D unresolved. The sequenced material came from PBMCs or a T cell subset sorted from them (not recorded which). The source is an adult woman who had mild COVID-19 (a few samples of this study predate the infection). Cell type and time point are not known. The CDR3 loop reads CASSQGRGMNTEAFF. The DNA of the CDR3 is TGCGCCAGCAGCCAGGGCCGAGGGATGAACACTGAAGCTTTCTTT.